The rows below give T cell receptor beta chains drawn from one sample of a study of blood T cell repertoires in COVID-19. This table comes from immunoSEQ multiplex PCR, and its TCRdb copy is limited to in-frame clones, with some not included. The repertoire holds 190,000 or so clones, with roughly 73% as singletons. The sequenced material came from peripheral blood. The receptors stem from an elderly woman with active or convalescent COVID-19. The CDR3 runs from the conserved cysteine through the conserved F or W. The order of the fields is CDR3 DNA, CDR3 protein, J gene, clone size, D gene, V gene. The D gene is left open where the match is weak. The size of a clone is reported for some rows only, either as once, few or many, or as a class for expanded clones.

TGTGCCAGCAGCTTGGTCCAGGGCACCGGGGAGCTGTTTTTT | CASSLVQGTGELFF | TRBJ2-2 | few | NA | TRBV7-9
TGTGCCAGCAGCTTAGAAAGACTAGGGAATGAGCAGTTCTTC | CASSLERLGNEQFF | TRBJ2-1 | NA | NA | TRBV11-2
TGTGCCAGCACTTCCCGACAGGGGAATGGCTACACCTTC | CASTSRQGNGYTF | TRBJ1-2 | few | TRBD1 | TRBV6-6
TGTGCCAGCAGCGTCGATGGGAGGGGACGGGAAAAACTGTTTTTT | CASSVDGRGREKLFF | TRBJ1-4 | NA | NA | TRBV9
TGTGCCAGCAGCGCCTCCCCGTCTAGCGGGGCCTACAATGAGCAGTTCTTC | CASSASPSSGAYNEQFF | TRBJ2-1 | NA | TRBD2 | TRBV9
TGTGCCATCAGCCCGAGCGGGGGACAAGAGACCCAGTACTTC | CAISPSGGQETQYF | TRBJ2-5 | NA | TRBD2 | TRBV10-3
TGTGCCAGCAGCGTCCCGGGACAACGTAACAAGGTACCTGAAGCTTTCTTT | CASSVPGQRNKVPEAFF | TRBJ1-1 | NA | NA | TRBV9
TGTGCCAGCAGCGCCGCGAACAGGGTTCCCTACGAGCAGTACTTC | CASSAANRVPYEQYF | TRBJ2-7 | NA | NA | TRBV7-2
TGTGCCAGCAGTGATGGCGAAGGGGTTAAGGGCGAGCAGTACTTC | CASSDGEGVKGEQYF | TRBJ2-7 | NA | NA | TRBV2
TGTGCCAGCCGGGGGGCTAATTCACCCCTCCACTTT | CASRGANSPLHF | TRBJ1-6 | NA | NA | TRBV12-3/TRBV12-4
TGCGCCAGCAGCTCAATCCCGGATAGCGCTAACTATGGCTACACCTTC | CASSSIPDSANYGYTF | TRBJ1-2 | few | NA | TRBV5-1
TGTGCCAGCGGATTCAGCGAGAAAAACATTCAGTACTTC | CASGFSEKNIQYF | TRBJ2-4 | NA | NA | TRBV12-3/TRBV12-4
TGCGCCAGCAGCCCTTATGGGACAGGGGCATCTTTCTTT | CASSPYGTGASFF | TRBJ1-1 | NA | TRBD1 | TRBV5-1
TGTGCCAGCAGCCAAGATTGGGAGAGGAAGACCCAGTACTTC | CASSQDWERKTQYF | TRBJ2-5 | NA | NA | TRBV3-1/TRBV3-2
TGTGCCAGTAATCACAGGGATTCACCCCTCCACTTT | CASNHRDSPLHF | TRBJ1-6 | few | NA | TRBV19
TGTGCCAGCAGGACCGGGACTAGCGAGTACAATGAGCAGTTCTTC | CASRTGTSEYNEQFF | TRBJ2-1 | NA | TRBD2 | TRBV7-2
TGCGCCAGCAGCTTGGTTGGAGATTACTACGAGCAGTACTTC | CASSLVGDYYEQYF | TRBJ2-7 | NA | NA | TRBV5-1
TGTGCCACCGTGACAGGGGGTAACTATGGCTACACCTTC | CATVTGGNYGYTF | TRBJ1-2 | NA | TRBD1 | TRBV28
TGTGCCAGCACTAGGGACAGTTATGGCTACACCTTC | CASTRDSYGYTF | TRBJ1-2 | NA | TRBD1 | TRBV2
TGTGCCAGCAGCCCAGGGGTTACAACTAATGAAAAACTGTTTTTT | CASSPGVTTNEKLFF | TRBJ1-4 | NA | NA | TRBV6-5
TGTGCCAGCAGTTCGTTATTTGGGGGGACTCACTCTGGAAACACCATATATTTT | CASSSLFGGTHSGNTIYF | TRBJ1-3 | NA | NA | TRBV28
TGTGCCAGCAGTCCTTTAATCACTGAAGCTTTCTTT | CASSPLITEAFF | TRBJ1-1 | NA | NA | TRBV28
TGTGCCAGTAGCTTGGGAGAGACGCAGTATTTT | CASSLGETQYF | TRBJ2-3 | NA | NA | TRBV3-1/TRBV3-2
TGCGCCAGCAGCCATCGGACAGGGTTCGAGCAGTACTTC | CASSHRTGFEQYF | TRBJ2-7 | NA | TRBD1 | TRBV4-3
TGTGCCAGCACTTCACGGGTATTTAGTGAAAAACTGTTTTTT | CASTSRVFSEKLFF | TRBJ1-4 | once | NA | TRBV6-6
TGTGCCAGCTCACCGATATTACAGGGGAGAGGCGAGCAGTACTTC | CASSPILQGRGEQYF | TRBJ2-7 | NA | TRBD1 | TRBV18
TGTGCCAGCAGCCCGACTGTGGGAGGCACAGATACGCAGTATTTT | CASSPTVGGTDTQYF | TRBJ2-3 | NA | NA | TRBV5-6
TGTGCCAGCGGAGGGAGACGCAATCAGCCCCAGCATTTT | CASGGRRNQPQHF | TRBJ1-5 | NA | NA | TRBV12-3/TRBV12-4
TGTGCCAGCAGCAAAGATACAGGGATGAACACTGAAGCTTTCTTT | CASSKDTGMNTEAFF | TRBJ1-1 | NA | NA | TRBV5-4
TGCGCCAGCAGTTCGAGGACTAGCGCGACACAAGAGACCCAGTACTTC | CASSSRTSATQETQYF | TRBJ2-5 | NA | TRBD2 | TRBV5-1
TGTGCCATCAGTGAGGGTCGGCGGACGCGAGGGACTGAAGCTTTCTTT | CAISEGRRTRGTEAFF | TRBJ1-1 | NA | NA | TRBV10-3
TGTGCCAGCAGCCCCGGGACTAGATGGGATGAGCAGTTCTTC | CASSPGTRWDEQFF | TRBJ2-1 | NA | TRBD2 | TRBV7-2
TGTGCCAGCAGCTCCGGACTCATTCTCACAGATACGCAGTATTTT | CASSSGLILTDTQYF | TRBJ2-3 | NA | NA | TRBV11-2
TGTGCCAGCAGTTACTCGTCGACAATAAACGGCTACACCTTC | CASSYSSTINGYTF | TRBJ1-2 | NA | NA | TRBV6-5
TGTGCCAGTAGTATTGGGGGCAGGGCCCCTTATGGCTACACCTTC | CASSIGGRAPYGYTF | TRBJ1-2 | few | NA | TRBV19
TGTGCCAGCAGTTTTAACCGGGACAGGGTAGGGTATGGCTACACCTTC | CASSFNRDRVGYGYTF | TRBJ1-2 | few | TRBD1 | TRBV27
TGTGCCAGCAGCTTGTTTGGGGGGAGGGACGAGCAGTACTTC | CASSLFGGRDEQYF | TRBJ2-7 | NA | TRBD2 | TRBV5-4
TGTGCCAGCAGACGGGACAGGGGGCGGAGGGTCAACACCATATATTTT | CASRRDRGRRVNTIYF | TRBJ1-3 | NA | TRBD1 | TRBV11-2
TGCGCCAGCAGCCAAGAAATCGCCGCCACGGGACAGGGGTTTTCACCCCTCCACTTT | CASSQEIAATGQGFSPLHF | TRBJ1-6 | NA | TRBD1 | TRBV4-3
TGTGCCAGCCGAGACAGCGGGGGTAGCTCCTACGAGCAGTACTTC | CASRDSGGSSYEQYF | TRBJ2-7 | NA | TRBD2 | TRBV6-5
TGTGCCAGCAGCTTCAACACCCATCCCGGGGATACGCAGTATTTT | CASSFNTHPGDTQYF | TRBJ2-3 | NA | NA | TRBV11-2